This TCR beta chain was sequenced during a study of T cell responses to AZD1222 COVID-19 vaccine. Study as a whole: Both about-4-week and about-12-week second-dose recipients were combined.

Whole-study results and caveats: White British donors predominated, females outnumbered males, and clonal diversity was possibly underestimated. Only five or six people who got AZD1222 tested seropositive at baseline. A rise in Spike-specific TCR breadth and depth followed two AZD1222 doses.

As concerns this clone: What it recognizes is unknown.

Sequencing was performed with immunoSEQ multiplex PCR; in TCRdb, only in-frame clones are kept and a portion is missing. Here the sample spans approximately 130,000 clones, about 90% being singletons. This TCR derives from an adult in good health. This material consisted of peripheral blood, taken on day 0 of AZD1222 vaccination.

CDR3 amino acids: CASSPGGANTEAFF. The CDR3 DNA reads TGTGCCAGCAGCCCAGGGGGAGCGAACACTGAAGCTTTCTTT. The V and J genes are TRBV7-3 and TRBJ1-1, with 7 bases that match TRBD1. V was pared by 5 bases and J by 1 base, with 4 bases of the junction left unmatched. The CDR3 runs to 14 residues. From germline, CDR1 is SGHTA and CDR2 FQGTGA.